Below, 14 T cell receptor beta chains from the same sample are listed, as sequenced in a study of neurological immune-mediated disorders. Time point indicated: longitudinal time-point 2. MiXCR, applied by TCRdb to the 5' RACE reads, yields one record per CDR3 protein. The table has 57,000 or so distinct CDR3 sequences, roughly 10% seen once; the top ten hold approximately 12%. Sequenced material: PBMCs. The receptors here all came from a man aged 25 to 40 in good health.

Points on this clonotype: This may come from a read error, since a much larger clone is one base off. CDR3 sequence: CASRRGGPFSTTIYEQYF. The CDR3, as DNA: TGCGCCAGCAGACGGGGGGGGCCCTTTTCGACTACTATCTACGAGCAGTACTTC. The chain recombines TRBV5-1 with TRBJ2-7; 8 positions agree with TRBD2. Germline assignment: CDR1 SGHRS and CDR2 YFSETQ. The V and J ends lost 5 bases and 3 bases, in that order; junction bases with no gene match: 19. This CDR3 comprises 18 residues.

The table lists this clonotype with many counts. V usage is TRBV10-3 and J usage is TRBJ1-1; D is unclear. V shed 3 bases and J shed 0 bases, with 14 bases lying between them. Germline V gene data show CDR1 as ENHRY and CDR2 as SYGVKD. The CDR3 runs 16 residues. The CDR3 protein is CAISEPNHYMNTEAFF. The DNA of the CDR3 is TGTGCCATCAGTGAACCGAACCACTACATGAACACTGAAGCTTTCTTT.

A remark on this clonotype: This clone may be a read error of a much larger clone one base away. This rearrangement joins TRBV28 to TRBJ2-7, with 7 bases identical to TRBD2. CDR1 MDHEN and CDR2 SYDVKM come from the germline V gene. The CDR3 spans 14 residues. CDR3 loop: CASTLAESSYELYF. For the CDR3, the DNA is TGTGCCAGCACTCTAGCGGAGAGCTCCTACGAGCTGTACTTC.

The chain links TRBV5-1 to TRBJ2-7; the D is unclear. The CDR3 consists of 14 residues. V gave up 7 bases and J gave up 2 bases, with 16 bases separating them. Germline values: CDR1 SGHRS, CDR2 YFSETQ. CDR3 in amino acids: CASYEGMSTYEQYF. CDR3 nucleotides: TGCGCCAGCTATGAAGGGATGTCAACCTACGAGCAGTACTTC.

In its sample, this clonotype was seen many times. The rearrangement links TRBV2 to TRBJ1-1, with a tentative D call TRBD1 (6 bases). Germline V gene lookup returns CDR1 SNHLY and CDR2 FYNNEI. The CDR3 is made up of 14 amino acids. V was trimmed by 4 bases and J by 3 bases, leaving 12 bases between them. CDR3 region: CASSVDRRDTEAFF. CDR3 nucleotides: TGTGCCAGCAGTGTAGACAGGAGAGACACTGAAGCTTTCTTT.

This clonotype was counted at least ten times. The rearrangement links TRBV28 to TRBJ2-2, with D possibly being TRBD1 or TRBD2 (5 bases each). V dropped 5 bases and J dropped 7 bases, with 14 bases sitting between them. CDR1 MDHEN and CDR2 SYDVKM come from the germline V gene. The CDR3 consists of 14 residues. DNA of the CDR3: TGTGCCAGCAGTCTTAGGGACCTGAACGGGGAGCTGTTTTTT. This translates into CASSLRDLNGELFF.

The chain uses TRBV10-2 and TRBJ1-2; TRBD1 is a possible D gene (5 bases). CDR1 and CDR2 (germline): WSHSY, SAAADI. V was clipped by 8 bases and J by 3 bases, with 13 bases between them. CDR3 size: 13 residues. The CDR3 region has the DNA TGCGCCAGCGGGGGGGGGTTCGACTATGGCTACACCTTC. Translated, it gives CASGGGFDYGYTF.

The chain's CDR3 is CASSPGLAGYEQYF. In DNA, the CDR3 is TGTGCCAGCAGCCCCGGACTAGCGGGCTACGAGCAGTACTTC. The rearrangement joins TRBV6-5 to TRBJ2-7, with 11 bases aligning to TRBD2. Losses at the gene ends were 6 bases for V and 3 bases for J; bases not matched to a gene: 4. Germline loops: CDR1 MNHEY, CDR2 SVGAGI. The CDR3 spans 14 residues.

This clonotype was seen repeatedly, ten times or more. The CDR3 DNA reads as TGTGCCAGCAGTTTACTCAGGGGCCTAACATTCAATGAGCAGTTCTTC. Its translation: CASSLLRGLTFNEQFF. The chain links TRBV27 to TRBJ2-1; D is possibly TRBD1 (6 bases). Germline-derived CDR1 and CDR2 are MNHEY and SMNVEV (reference sequence). V lost 2 bases and J lost 6, with 17 bases in between. The CDR3 length is 16 residues.

The table lists this clonotype with many counts. The J gene is TRBJ2-7, the V gene TRBV5-1; 12 bases map to TRBD1. This CDR3 has 15 residues. V trimming: 4 bases; J trimming: 6 bases; junction bases outside the gene matches: 8. Germline V gene lookup returns CDR1 SGHRS and CDR2 YFSETQ. The CDR3 DNA reads as TGCGCCAGCAGCCGGGGACAGGGGGCTTCTAGCGAGCAGTACTTC. Its protein is CASSRGQGASSEQYF. Complete variable domain (other parts from reference TRBV5-1 and TRBJ2-7): KAGVTQTPRYLIKTRGQQVTLSCSPISGHRSVSWYQQTPGQGLQFLFEYFSETQRNKGNFPGRFSGRQFSNSRSEMNVSTLELGDSALYLCASSRGQGASSEQYFGPGTRLTVT.

This clonotype came up many times. The chain has TRBV7-3 and TRBJ2-5; 9 nucleotides line up with TRBD1. Germline assignment: CDR1 SGHTA and CDR2 FQGTGA. The CDR3 totals 14 residues. Unmatched junction bases numbered 5, after V lost 5 bases and J lost 4 bases. The chain's CDR3 is CASSATGGTETQYF. The CDR3, as DNA: TGTGCCAGCAGCGCAACAGGGGGCACAGAGACCCAGTACTTC.

This clonotype has ten or more counts. This chain links TRBV5-1 with TRBJ1-5; D unclear. The V end lost 3 bases, the J end lost 4 bases, and 8 bases lay between the germline ends. Germline V gives CDR1 SGHRS, CDR2 YFSETQ. The CDR3 is 13 amino acids. The CDR3 DNA sequence: TGCGCCAGCAGCTCGGGGAGGAATCAGCCCCAGCATTTT. This gives the protein CASSSGRNQPQHF.

This clonotype was counted at least ten times. J is TRBJ2-5 and V is TRBV5-1, with 7 bases aligning to TRBD1. Germline V gene sequence: CDR1 SGHRS, CDR2 YFSETQ. This CDR3 comprises 15 residues. The J segment lost 3 bases and the V segment lost 3 bases, leaving 8 bases of the junction unmatched. The CDR3 loop reads CASSSGQAEKETQYF. The CDR3 region has the DNA TGCGCCAGCAGCTCAGGACAGGCGGAGAAAGAGACCCAGTACTTC.

This clonotype was counted many times. The chain combines TRBV25-1 with TRBJ2-3; tentatively, D is TRBD1 or TRBD2 (6 bases each). CDR1 is MGHDK and CDR2 is SYGVNS in the germline V gene. The ends were cut back, 6 bases at V and 5 bases at J, with 15 bases in the middle. This CDR3 comprises 14 residues. The CDR3: CASSPTEGGDTQYF. DNA of the CDR3: TGTGCCAGCAGCCCGACGGAGGGGGGAGATACGCAGTATTTT.